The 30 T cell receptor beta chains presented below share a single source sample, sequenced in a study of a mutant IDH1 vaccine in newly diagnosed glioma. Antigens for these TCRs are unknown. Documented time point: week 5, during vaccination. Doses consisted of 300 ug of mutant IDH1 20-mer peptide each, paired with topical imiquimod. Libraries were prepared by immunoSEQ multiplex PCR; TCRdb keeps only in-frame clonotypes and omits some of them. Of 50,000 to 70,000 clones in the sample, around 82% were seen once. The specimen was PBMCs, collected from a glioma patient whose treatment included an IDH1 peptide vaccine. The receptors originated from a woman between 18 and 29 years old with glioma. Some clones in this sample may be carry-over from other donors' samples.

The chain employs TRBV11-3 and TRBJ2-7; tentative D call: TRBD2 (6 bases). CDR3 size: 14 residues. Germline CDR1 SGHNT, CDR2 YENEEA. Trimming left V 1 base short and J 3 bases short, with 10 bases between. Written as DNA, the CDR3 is TGTGCCAGCAGCTTAGGTCCAGCGGGCTACGAGCAGTACTTC. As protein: CASSLGPAGYEQYF.

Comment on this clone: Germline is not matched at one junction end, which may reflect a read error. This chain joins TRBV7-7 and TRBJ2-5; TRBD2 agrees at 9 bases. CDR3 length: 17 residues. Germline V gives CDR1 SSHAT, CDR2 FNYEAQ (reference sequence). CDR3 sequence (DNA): TGTGCTAGCAGCTCTAGGCTTCTAGCGGGGTACCAAGAGACCCAGTACTTC. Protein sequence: CASSSRLLAGYQETQYF.

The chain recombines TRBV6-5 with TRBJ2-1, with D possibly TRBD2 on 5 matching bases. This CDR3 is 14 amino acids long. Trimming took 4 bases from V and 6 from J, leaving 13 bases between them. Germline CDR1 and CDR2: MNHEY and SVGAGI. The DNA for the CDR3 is TGTGCCAGCAGTTTCCTGAGCGGAGTCAATGAGCAGTTCTTC. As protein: CASSFLSGVNEQFF.

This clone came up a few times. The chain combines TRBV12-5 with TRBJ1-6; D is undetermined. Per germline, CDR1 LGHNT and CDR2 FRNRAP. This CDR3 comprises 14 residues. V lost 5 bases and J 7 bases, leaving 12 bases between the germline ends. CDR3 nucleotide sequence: TGTGCTAGTGGTCCGCCTTCTCCAAATTCACCCCTCCACTTT. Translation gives CASGPPSPNSPLHF. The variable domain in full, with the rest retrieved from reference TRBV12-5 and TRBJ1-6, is DARVTQTPRHKVTEMGQEVTMRCQPILGHNTVFWYRQTMMQGLELLAYFRNRAPLDDSGMPKDRFSAEMPDATLATLKIQPSEPRDSAVYFCASGPPSPNSPLHFGNGTRLTVT.

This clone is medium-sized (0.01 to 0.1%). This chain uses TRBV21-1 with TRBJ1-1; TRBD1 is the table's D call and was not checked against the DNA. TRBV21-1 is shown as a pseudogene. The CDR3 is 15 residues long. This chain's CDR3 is CASRRTESMNTEAFF. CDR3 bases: TGTGCCAGCAGAAGGACAGAATCAATGAACACTGAAGCTTTCTTT.

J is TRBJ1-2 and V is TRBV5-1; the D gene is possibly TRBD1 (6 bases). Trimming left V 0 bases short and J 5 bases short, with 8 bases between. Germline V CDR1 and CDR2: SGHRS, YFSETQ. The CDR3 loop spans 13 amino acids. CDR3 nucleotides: TGCGCCAGCAGCTTGGACAGGGCTTATGGCTACACCTTC. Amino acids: CASSLDRAYGYTF. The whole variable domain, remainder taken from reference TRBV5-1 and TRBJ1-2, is KAGVTQTPRYLIKTRGQQVTLSCSPISGHRSVSWYQQTPGQGLQFLFEYFSETQRNKGNFPGRFSGRQFSNSRSEMNVSTLELGDSALYLCASSLDRAYGYTFGSGTRLTVV.

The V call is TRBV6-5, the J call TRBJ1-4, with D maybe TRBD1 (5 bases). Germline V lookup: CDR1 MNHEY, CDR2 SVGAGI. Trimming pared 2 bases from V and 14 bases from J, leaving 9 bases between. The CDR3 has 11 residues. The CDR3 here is CASSYGGKLFF. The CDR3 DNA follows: TGTGCCAGCAGTTACGGGGGAAAGCTGTTTTTT.

In nucleotides, the CDR3 is TGTGCCAGTAGTATGCGGGGACAGGGCCCCTATGGCTACACCTTC. Translated, it gives CASSMRGQGPYGYTF. The chain links TRBV19 to TRBJ1-2; 9 positions match TRBD1. Germline V gene lookup returns CDR1 LNHDA and CDR2 SQIVND (reference sequence). The V segment lost 3 bases and the J segment 4 bases; nucleotides outside the gene matches: 6. This CDR3 spans 15 amino acids.

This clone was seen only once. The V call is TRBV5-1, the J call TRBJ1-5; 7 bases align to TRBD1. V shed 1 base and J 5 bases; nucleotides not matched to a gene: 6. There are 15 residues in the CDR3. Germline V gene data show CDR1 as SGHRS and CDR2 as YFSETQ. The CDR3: CASSLTGAPYQPQHF. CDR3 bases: TGCGCCAGCAGCTTGACAGGGGCACCCTATCAGCCCCAGCATTTT.

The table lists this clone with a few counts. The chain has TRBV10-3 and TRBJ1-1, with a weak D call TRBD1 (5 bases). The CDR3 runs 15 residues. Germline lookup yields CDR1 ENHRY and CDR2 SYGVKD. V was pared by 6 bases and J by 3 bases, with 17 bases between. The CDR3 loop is CAIRTPAGTHTEAFF. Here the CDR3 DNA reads TGTGCCATCAGGACCCCCGCTGGGACGCACACTGAAGCTTTCTTT.

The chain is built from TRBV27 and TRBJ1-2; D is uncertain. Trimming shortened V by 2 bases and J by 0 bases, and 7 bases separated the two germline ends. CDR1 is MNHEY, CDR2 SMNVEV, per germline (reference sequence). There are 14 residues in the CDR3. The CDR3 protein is CASSLKVSNYGYTF. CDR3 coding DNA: TGTGCCAGCAGTTTAAAGGTCTCTAACTATGGCTACACCTTC.

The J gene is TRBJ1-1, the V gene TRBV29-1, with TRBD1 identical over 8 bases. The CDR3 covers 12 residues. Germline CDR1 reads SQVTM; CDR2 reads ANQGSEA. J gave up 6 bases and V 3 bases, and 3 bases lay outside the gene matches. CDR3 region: CSVDQGASEAFF. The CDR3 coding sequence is TGCAGCGTTGACCAGGGGGCCTCTGAAGCTTTCTTT.

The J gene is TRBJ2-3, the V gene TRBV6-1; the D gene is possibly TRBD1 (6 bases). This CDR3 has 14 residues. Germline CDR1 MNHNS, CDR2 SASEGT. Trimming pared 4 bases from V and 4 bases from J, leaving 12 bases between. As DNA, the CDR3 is TGTGCCAGCAGTGCACAGGGTAAGGCAGATACGCAGTATTTT. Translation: CASSAQGKADTQYF.

The CDR3, as DNA: TGTGCCAGCAGCCAAGGCCAGGGGTTTGAAGCTTTCTTT. Translated, it gives CASSQGQGFEAFF. The V call is TRBV14, the J call TRBJ1-1; TRBD1 might be the D (6 bases). This CDR3 has 13 residues. V lost 1 base and J 7 bases, leaving 10 bases between the germline ends. In germline, CDR1 is SGHDN, CDR2 FVKESK.

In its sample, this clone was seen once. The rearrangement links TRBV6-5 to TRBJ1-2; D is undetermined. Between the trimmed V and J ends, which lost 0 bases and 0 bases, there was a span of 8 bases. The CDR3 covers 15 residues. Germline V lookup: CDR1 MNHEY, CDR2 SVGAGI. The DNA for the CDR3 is TGTGCCAGCAGTTACTCGGACGGAACTAACTATGGCTACACCTTC. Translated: CASSYSDGTNYGYTF.

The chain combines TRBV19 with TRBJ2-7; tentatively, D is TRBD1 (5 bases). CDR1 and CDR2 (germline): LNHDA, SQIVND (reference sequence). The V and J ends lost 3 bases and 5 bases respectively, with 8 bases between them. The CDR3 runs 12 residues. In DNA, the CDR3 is TGTGCCAGTAGTATGCTAGGGGACGAGCAGTACTTC. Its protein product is CASSMLGDEQYF.

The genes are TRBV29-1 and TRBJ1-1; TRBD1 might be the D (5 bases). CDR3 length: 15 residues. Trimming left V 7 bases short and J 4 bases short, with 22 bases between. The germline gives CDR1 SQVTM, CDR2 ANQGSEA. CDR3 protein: CSGSRGPRGGTEAFF. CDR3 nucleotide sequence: TGCAGCGGCAGTAGAGGGCCCCGGGGGGGCACTGAAGCTTTCTTT.

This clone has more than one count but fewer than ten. The CDR3: CASSYSGGAEPQHF. In nucleotides, the CDR3 is TGTGCCAGCAGTTACTCGGGGGGGGCTGAGCCCCAGCATTTT. V and J are TRBV6-5 and TRBJ1-5, with a tentative D call TRBD1 (6 bases). Trimming removed 0 bases from V and 8 bases from J, with 11 bases in between. Germline CDR1 is MNHEY and CDR2 is SVGAGI. The CDR3 is 14 amino acids.

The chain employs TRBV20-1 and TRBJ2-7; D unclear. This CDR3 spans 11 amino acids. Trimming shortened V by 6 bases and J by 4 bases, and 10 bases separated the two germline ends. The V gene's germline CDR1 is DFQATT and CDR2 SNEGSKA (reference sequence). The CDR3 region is CSAQSEYEQYF. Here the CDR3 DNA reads TGCAGTGCCCAAAGTGAGTACGAGCAGTACTTC.

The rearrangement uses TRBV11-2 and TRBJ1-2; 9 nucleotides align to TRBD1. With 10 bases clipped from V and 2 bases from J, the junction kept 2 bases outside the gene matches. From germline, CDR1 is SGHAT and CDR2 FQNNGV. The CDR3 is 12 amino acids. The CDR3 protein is CATGTGNYGYTF. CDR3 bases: TGTGCCACCGGGACAGGGAACTATGGCTACACCTTC.

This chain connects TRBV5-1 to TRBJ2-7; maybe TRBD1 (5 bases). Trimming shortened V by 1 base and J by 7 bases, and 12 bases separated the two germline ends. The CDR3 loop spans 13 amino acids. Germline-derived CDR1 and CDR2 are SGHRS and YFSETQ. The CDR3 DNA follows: TGCGCCAGCAGCTTGACAGGATTGGATGAGCAGTACTTC. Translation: CASSLTGLDEQYF.

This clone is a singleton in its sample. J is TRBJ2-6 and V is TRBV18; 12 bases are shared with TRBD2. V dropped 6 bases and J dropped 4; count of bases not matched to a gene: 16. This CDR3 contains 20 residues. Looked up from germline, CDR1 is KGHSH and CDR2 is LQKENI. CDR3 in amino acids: CASSQTELAGGPEGANVLTF. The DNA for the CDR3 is TGTGCCAGCTCGCAGACGGAGCTAGCGGGGGGGCCGGAAGGGGCCAACGTCCTGACTTTC.

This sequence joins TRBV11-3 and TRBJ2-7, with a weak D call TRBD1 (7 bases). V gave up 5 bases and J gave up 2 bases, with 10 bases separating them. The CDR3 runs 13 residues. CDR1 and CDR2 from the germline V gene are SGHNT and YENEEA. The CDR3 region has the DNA TGTGCCAGCAGCGGAGGGGGCCCCTACGAGCAGTACTTC. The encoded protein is CASSGGGPYEQYF. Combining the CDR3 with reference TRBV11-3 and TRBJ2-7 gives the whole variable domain EAGVVQSPRYKIIEKKQPVAFWCNPISGHNTLYWYLQNLGQGPELLIRYENEEAVDDSQLPKDRFSAERLKGVDSTLKIQPAELGDSAVYLCASSGGGPYEQYFGPGTRLTVT.

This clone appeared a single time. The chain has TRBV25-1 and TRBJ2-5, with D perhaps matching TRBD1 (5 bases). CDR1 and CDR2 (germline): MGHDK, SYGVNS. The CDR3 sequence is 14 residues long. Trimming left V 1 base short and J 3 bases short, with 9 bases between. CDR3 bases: TGTGCCAGCAGTGAATTAGGCAGGGAAGAGACCCAGTACTTC. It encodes CASSELGREETQYF.

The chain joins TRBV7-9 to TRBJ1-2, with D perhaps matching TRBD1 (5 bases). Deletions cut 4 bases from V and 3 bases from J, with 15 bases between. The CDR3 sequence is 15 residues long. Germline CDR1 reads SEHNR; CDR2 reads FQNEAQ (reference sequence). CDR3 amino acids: CASSSSRGGDYGYTF. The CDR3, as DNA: TGTGCCAGCAGCTCCTCCCGGGGGGGGGACTATGGCTACACCTTC. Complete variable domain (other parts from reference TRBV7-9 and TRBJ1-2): DTGVSQNPRHKITKRGQNVTFRCDPISEHNRLYWYRQTLGQGPEFLTYFQNEAQLEKSRLLSDRFSAERPKGSFSTLEIQRTEQGDSAMYLCASSSSRGGDYGYTFGSGTRLTVV.

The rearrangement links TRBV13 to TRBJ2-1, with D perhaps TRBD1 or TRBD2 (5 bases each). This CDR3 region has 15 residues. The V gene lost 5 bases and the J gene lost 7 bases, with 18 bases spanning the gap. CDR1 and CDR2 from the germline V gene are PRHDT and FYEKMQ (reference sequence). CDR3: CASSARGFGGNEQFF. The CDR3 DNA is TGTGCCAGCAGCGCCCGAGGGTTTGGGGGAAATGAGCAGTTCTTC.

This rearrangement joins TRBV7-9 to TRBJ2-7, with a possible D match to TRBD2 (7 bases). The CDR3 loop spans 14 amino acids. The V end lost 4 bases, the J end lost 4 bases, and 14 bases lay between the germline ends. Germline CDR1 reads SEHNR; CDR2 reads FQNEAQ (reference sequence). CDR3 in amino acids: CASSSTGRGYEQYF. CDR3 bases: TGTGCCAGCAGCTCTACAGGGAGGGGGTACGAGCAGTACTTC.

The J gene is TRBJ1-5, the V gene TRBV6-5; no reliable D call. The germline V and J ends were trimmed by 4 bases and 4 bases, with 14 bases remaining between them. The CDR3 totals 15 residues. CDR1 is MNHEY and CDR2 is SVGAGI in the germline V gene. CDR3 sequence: CASSSFVDGNQPQHF. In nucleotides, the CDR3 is TGTGCCAGCAGTTCCTTCGTGGACGGTAATCAGCCCCAGCATTTT.

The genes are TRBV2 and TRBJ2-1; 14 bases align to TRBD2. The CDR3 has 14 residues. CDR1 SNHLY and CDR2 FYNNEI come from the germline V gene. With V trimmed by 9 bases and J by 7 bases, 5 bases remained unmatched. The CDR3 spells CARLGTSGSNEQFF. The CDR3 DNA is TGTGCCAGACTTGGGACTAGCGGGAGTAATGAGCAGTTCTTC.

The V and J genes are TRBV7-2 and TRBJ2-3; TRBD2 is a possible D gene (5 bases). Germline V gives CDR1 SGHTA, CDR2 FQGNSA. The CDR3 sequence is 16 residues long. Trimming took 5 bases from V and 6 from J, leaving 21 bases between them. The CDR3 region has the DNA TGTGCCAGCAGCGGAGCCCTGGCTAGCACGGCGGATACGCAGTATTTT. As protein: CASSGALASTADTQYF. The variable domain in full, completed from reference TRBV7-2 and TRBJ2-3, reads GAGVSQSPSNKVTEKGKDVELRCDPISGHTALYWYRQSLGQGLEFLIYFQGNSAPDKSGLPSDRFSAERTGGSVSTLTIQRTQQEDSAVYLCASSGALASTADTQYFGPGTRLTVL.